This TCR beta chain stems from a study of patients and donors after allogeneic stem cell transplantation (dated by TCRdb to about 2020). Receptors were amplified or captured by RT-PCR. The data were produced on a NextSeq 550. The raw public reads went through TCRdb reprocessing: fastp at Q25, MiXCR clone calling, in-frame beta chains kept. For every CDR3 protein sequence, its rows merge into one entry that carries the most common genes and DNA. The sample profile shows about a million distinct CDR3 sequences; under 20% of them were found once. The top ten clonotypes cover 5.5% to 6.5% of the sample. V and J lose 2 bases and 4 bases, and a span of 11 bases separates them. The CDR3 holds 14 amino acids from the cysteine to the phenylalanine. The entry retains the CDR3 DNA only, 42 bases that are in frame from base 1. This clonotype was seen a few times. Its binding antigen is unknown. No much larger clonotype is one base removed from it; base qualities were not supplied.

Sample: blood, either unsorted or a sorted T cell fraction (not recorded which). This receptor was obtained from a human donor who was either an allogeneic HSCT recipient or a stem cell or donor lymphocyte infusion donor (not recorded which). It is not recorded whose cells these are; they may come from a transplant donor. This chain joins TRBV12-3 or TRBV12-4 to TRBJ1-1; the D gene is perhaps TRBD1, on 6 matching bases. The CDR3 region reads CASSLRGVTTEAFF. The nucleotide sequence reads TGTGCCAGCAGTTTAAGGGGGGTTACCACTGAAGCTTTCTTT.